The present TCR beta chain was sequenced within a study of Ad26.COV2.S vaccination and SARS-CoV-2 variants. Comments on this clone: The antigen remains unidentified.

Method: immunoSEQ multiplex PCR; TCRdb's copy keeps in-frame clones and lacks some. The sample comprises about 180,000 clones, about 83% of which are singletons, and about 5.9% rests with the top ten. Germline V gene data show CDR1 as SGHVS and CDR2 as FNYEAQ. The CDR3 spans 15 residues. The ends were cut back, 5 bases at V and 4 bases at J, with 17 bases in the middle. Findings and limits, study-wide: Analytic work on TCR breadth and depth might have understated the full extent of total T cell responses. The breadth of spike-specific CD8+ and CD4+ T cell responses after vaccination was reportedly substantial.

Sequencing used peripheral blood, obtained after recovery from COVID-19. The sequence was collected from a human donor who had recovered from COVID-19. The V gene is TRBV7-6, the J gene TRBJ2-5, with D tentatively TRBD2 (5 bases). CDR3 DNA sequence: TGTGCCAGCAGCCTACTAGTTACTAGGTCAGAGACCCAGTACTTC. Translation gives CASSLLVTRSETQYF.